These 13 T cell receptor beta chains came from one sample sequenced in a study of blood T cell repertoires in COVID-19. The table came from immunoSEQ multiplex PCR; TCRdb's copy has only in-frame clones and leaves some out. This table has 150,000 or so clones, over 80% appearing once. Source material: peripheral blood. The source of these receptors is a man aged 25-45 years with COVID-19, enrolled during active disease.

The V and J genes are TRBV4-1 and TRBJ2-7; TRBD2 matches 7 bases. The trim removed 1 base at V and 4 bases at J, leaving 1 base unmatched. Germline CDR1 is MGHRA and CDR2 is YSYEKL. This CDR3 region has 13 residues. In DNA form, the CDR3 reads TGCGCCAGCAGCCAAGGGGACTATTACGAGCAGTACTTC. Translation gives CASSQGDYYEQYF.

The chain uses TRBV7-2 and TRBJ2-7; TRBD2 matches at 14 bases. V lost 5 bases, J lost 5 bases, and 11 bases stayed unmatched. Germline CDR1 reads SGHTA; CDR2 reads FQGNSA. The length of the CDR3 is 17 residues. CDR3 sequence (DNA): TGTGCCAGCAGCCTCATGACTAGCGGGAGGGCCAAAAACGAGCAGTACTTC. It yields the protein CASSLMTSGRAKNEQYF.

The chain recombines TRBV5-6 with TRBJ2-7, with a possible D match to TRBD2 (7 bases). Germline assignment: CDR1 SGHDT and CDR2 YYEEEE. The CDR3 length is 13 residues. Trimming shortened V by 9 bases and J by 3 bases, and 16 bases separated the two germline ends. The DNA of the CDR3 is TGTGCCACCTCCGGGGGGCGCCACTACGAGCAGTACTTC. As protein: CATSGGRHYEQYF.

The chain combines TRBV15 with TRBJ1-4, with TRBD1 as a possible D gene (6 bases). V gave up 0 bases and J gave up 11 bases, with 10 bases separating them. The CDR3 contains 13 residues. Germline-derived CDR1 and CDR2 are LNHNV and YYDKDF (reference sequence). In nucleotides, the CDR3 is TGTGCCACCAGCAGAGATCAGAGGGGGAAACTGTTTTTT. This encodes CATSRDQRGKLFF.

This rearrangement joins TRBV5-4 to TRBJ2-1, with 12 bases that match TRBD2. V was clipped by 6 bases and J by 7 bases; unmatched bases: 11. CDR3 length: 16 residues. From germline, CDR1 is SGHNT and CDR2 YYREEE (reference sequence). The DNA for the CDR3 is TGTGCCAGCACCTTTGAACCTAGCGGGAGGGCAAATGAGCAGTTCTTC. Translation gives CASTFEPSGRANEQFF.

V usage is TRBV5-1 and J usage is TRBJ2-3, with TRBD2 identical over 8 bases. The CDR3 loop spans 15 amino acids. CDR1 and CDR2 from the germline V gene are SGHRS and YFSETQ. Germline trimming cut 5 bases from V and 3 bases from J; bases unmatched to any gene: 8. The CDR3 DNA sequence: TGCGCCAGCAGGATTCGGGGACTAGTGACAGATACGCAGTATTTT. This gives the protein CASRIRGLVTDTQYF.

This chain connects TRBV27 to TRBJ2-2, with 13 bases fitting TRBD2. V was pared by 6 bases and J by 6 bases, with 19 bases of the junction left unmatched. CDR3 length: 20 amino acids. Germline lookup yields CDR1 MNHEY and CDR2 SMNVEV (reference sequence). The CDR3 is CASRAHGTSGVWSGAGELFF. CDR3 DNA sequence: TGTGCCAGCAGGGCCCACGGGACTAGCGGGGTTTGGAGCGGGGCCGGGGAGCTGTTTTTT.

J is TRBJ1-1 and V is TRBV7-3; tentatively, D is TRBD1 (6 bases). The CDR3 is made up of 13 amino acids. The V end was cut by 4 bases, the J end by 6 bases, with 12 bases between. Germline V gene lookup returns CDR1 SGHTA and CDR2 FQGTGA. The CDR3 DNA reads TGTGCCAGCAGCTCGGACAGTTTTTCTGAAGCTTTCTTT. This translates into CASSSDSFSEAFF.

The gene calls are TRBV19 and TRBJ2-2; TRBD2 is a possible D gene (6 bases). V lost 3 bases, J lost 7 bases, and 15 bases lay in between. This CDR3 has 15 residues. From germline, CDR1 is LNHDA and CDR2 SQIVND (reference sequence). The DNA of the CDR3 is TGTGCCAGTAGTATCATCCCACGCGGGATCGGGGAGCTGTTTTTT. This gives the protein CASSIIPRGIGELFF.

The V gene is TRBV6-5, the J gene TRBJ1-1; D is unresolved. With 2 bases removed from V and 5 bases from J, the gap between germline ends came to 15 bases. Germline-derived CDR1 and CDR2 are MNHEY and SVGAGI. This CDR3 spans 15 amino acids. The CDR3 loop reads CASSYASVAGTEAFF. In DNA, the CDR3 is TGTGCCAGCAGTTACGCTTCAGTAGCGGGGACTGAAGCTTTCTTT.

The count of this clone is one. The V call is TRBV2, the J call TRBJ1-4; D is unresolved. V was trimmed by 6 bases and J by 6 bases, leaving 8 bases between them. CDR1 SNHLY and CDR2 FYNNEI come from the germline V gene. This CDR3 has 12 amino acids. As DNA, the CDR3 is TGTGCCAGCAGCCGGAGGGATGAAAAACTGTTTTTT. This translates into CASSRRDEKLFF.

The CDR3 DNA sequence: TGCGCCAGCAGCGAGGGACAGCAACAATCACCCCTCCACTTT. Protein sequence: CASSEGQQQSPLHF. The V and J genes are TRBV5-1 and TRBJ1-6, with 7 bases lining up with TRBD1. The V segment lost 4 bases and the J segment 10 bases; nucleotides outside the gene matches: 8. This CDR3 has 14 residues. Germline V gives CDR1 SGHRS, CDR2 YFSETQ.

The rearrangement joins TRBV19 to TRBJ1-3; D is unclear. The CDR3 has 13 residues. CDR1 and CDR2 from the germline V gene are LNHDA and SQIVND (reference sequence). Trimming removed 0 bases at V and 4 bases at J, with 4 bases between. The CDR3 is CASSIERGNTIYF. CDR3 bases: TGTGCCAGTAGTATAGAGAGAGGAAACACCATATATTTT.